Following are 27 T cell receptor beta chains from one sample sequenced in a study of blood T cell repertoires in COVID-19. Here immunoSEQ multiplex PCR was the method, and the copy in TCRdb shows in-frame clones only, minus some. The data show 90,000 to 100,000 clones, with about 80% seen just once and about 10% held by the top ten. The sequencing sample was made of peripheral blood. The receptors were sampled from a man aged 65-85 years with acute or convalescent COVID-19.

The chain's CDR3 is CASSLERRGEKLFF. In nucleotides, the CDR3 is TGCGCCAGCAGCTTGGAACGCAGGGGTGAAAAACTGTTTTTT. The chain is built from TRBV5-1 and TRBJ1-4; D might be TRBD1 (6 bases). Trimming took 0 bases from V and 7 from J, leaving 10 bases between them. Germline values: CDR1 SGHRS, CDR2 YFSETQ. There are 14 residues in the CDR3.

The V call is TRBV5-1, the J call TRBJ2-1, with TRBD2 as a possible D gene (7 bases). Trimming removed 2 bases at V and 11 bases at J, with 20 bases between. There are 15 residues in the CDR3. Germline values: CDR1 SGHRS, CDR2 YFSETQ. DNA for the CDR3: TGCGCCAGCAGCTTTGGGCTAGCGGAGGGGGGTCAGCAGTTCTTC. Translating gives CASSFGLAEGGQQFF.

DNA of the CDR3: TGCAGTGCTAGTCCCTCCGGGAGCGGGCCCTACGAGCAGTACTTC. Translating gives CSASPSGSGPYEQYF. The V and J genes are TRBV20-1 and TRBJ2-7, with D tentatively TRBD2 (6 bases). CDR1 is DFQATT and CDR2 is SNEGSKA in the germline V gene (reference sequence). There are 15 residues in the CDR3. V dropped 3 bases and J dropped 2 bases, with 17 bases sitting between them.

The chain is built from TRBV6-5 and TRBJ2-2, with D possibly being TRBD2 (6 bases). Trimming pared 5 bases from V and 4 bases from J, leaving 8 bases between. The CDR3 is made up of 13 amino acids. The germline V gene has CDR1 MNHEY and CDR2 SVGAGI. The CDR3 here is CASSLEGTGELFF. CDR3 sequence (DNA): TGTGCCAGCAGTCTGGAGGGCACCGGGGAGCTGTTTTTT.

The chain combines TRBV3-1 (or the pseudogene TRBV3-2) with TRBJ1-2, with 7 bases fitting TRBD1. The junction had 4 bases not matched to a gene; V was cut back by 8 bases and J by 4 bases. Germline CDR1 and CDR2: LGHDT and YNNKEL (reference sequence). The length of the CDR3 is 12 residues. CDR3 residues: CASGRGAYGYTF. The DNA for the CDR3 is TGTGCCAGCGGCAGGGGGGCCTATGGCTACACCTTC.

The chain combines TRBV3-1 (or the pseudogene TRBV3-2) with TRBJ1-1; D not certain. Germline V gives CDR1 LGHDT, CDR2 YNNKEL (reference sequence). This CDR3 comprises 14 residues. The ends were cut back, 0 bases at V and 1 base at J, with 6 bases in the middle. The CDR3 protein is CASSQDWRNTEAFF. CDR3 DNA: TGTGCCAGCAGCCAAGATTGGAGGAACACTGAAGCTTTCTTT.

The chain couples TRBV6-6 to TRBJ1-3; 9 bases are shared with TRBD1. The CDR3 runs to 16 residues. The V and J ends lost 4 bases and 2 bases, in that order; junction bases with no gene match: 6. From germline, CDR1 is MNHNY and CDR2 SVGAGI (reference sequence). CDR3 nucleotides: TGTGCCAGCAGTTTCAGACAGGGGGATCCTGGAAACACCATATATTTT. Translated: CASSFRQGDPGNTIYF.

This clone has only one observation. This sequence joins TRBV7-9 and TRBJ2-7, with 7 positions matching TRBD2. With 1 base clipped from V and 4 bases from J, the junction kept 4 bases outside the gene matches. The CDR3 runs 14 residues. CDR1 SEHNR and CDR2 FQNEAQ come from the germline V gene (reference sequence). CDR3 region: CASSLGGTIYEQYF. As DNA, the CDR3 is TGTGCCAGCAGCTTAGGGGGGACTATATACGAGCAGTACTTC. Full variable domain (missing parts from reference TRBV7-9 and TRBJ2-7): DTGVSQNPRHKITKRGQNVTFRCDPISEHNRLYWYRQTLGQGPEFLTYFQNEAQLEKSRLLSDRFSAERPKGSFSTLEIQRTEQGDSAMYLCASSLGGTIYEQYFGPGTRLTVT.

This clone was counted only a few times. V gene TRBV6-5 combines with J gene TRBJ1-5; unclear D gene. CDR3 length equals 15 residues. V lost 6 bases, J lost 1 base, and 13 bases lay in between. Germline V gene sequence: CDR1 MNHEY, CDR2 SVGAGI. CDR3 in DNA: TGTGCCAGCAGCCGCGACGGGGTCAGCAATCAGCCCCAGCATTTT. Translating gives CASSRDGVSNQPQHF.

V usage is TRBV6-1 and J usage is TRBJ1-5; TRBD1 matches 10 bases. There are 19 residues in the CDR3. Germline V gene lookup returns CDR1 MNHNS and CDR2 SASEGT. V was pared by 4 bases and J by 0 bases, with 12 bases of the junction left unmatched. In DNA, the CDR3 is TGTGCCAGCAGTGGAGACAGGGGGCGAATCAGCTATAGCAATCAGCCCCAGCATTTT. Translation gives CASSGDRGRISYSNQPQHF.

This clone appeared once. The chain uses TRBV19 and TRBJ2-7; TRBD1 matches 9 bases. The V and J ends lost 5 bases and 2 bases, in that order; junction bases with no gene match: 4. Germline-derived CDR1 and CDR2 are LNHDA and SQIVND (reference sequence). The CDR3 totals 14 residues. DNA for the CDR3: TGTGCCAGTAGTGGACAGGGGACCCCCTACGAGCAGTACTTC. It codes for CASSGQGTPYEQYF.

This chain connects TRBV7-3 to TRBJ1-5; possibly TRBD1 for D (6 bases). With 4 bases removed from V and 0 bases from J, the gap between germline ends came to 10 bases. This CDR3 has 15 amino acids. Germline V lookup: CDR1 SGHTA, CDR2 FQGTGA. The CDR3 reads CASSSNRVSNQPQHF. CDR3 DNA sequence: TGTGCCAGCAGCTCTAACAGGGTTAGCAATCAGCCCCAGCATTTT.

The rearrangement links TRBV24-1 to TRBJ2-1, with TRBD1 identical over 9 bases. In germline, CDR1 is KGHDR, CDR2 SFDVKD. The J segment lost 8 bases and the V segment lost 6 bases, leaving 1 base of the junction unmatched. The CDR3 has 12 residues. The CDR3, as DNA: TGTGCCACCAGTACAGGGGGCCATGAGCAGTTCTTC. Translation gives CATSTGGHEQFF.

This rearrangement joins TRBV27 to TRBJ1-1, with 8 bases that match TRBD1. CDR1 and CDR2 from the germline V gene are MNHEY and SMNVEV (reference sequence). This CDR3 has 15 amino acids. The V and J ends lost 7 bases and 4 bases, in that order; junction bases with no gene match: 11. The CDR3 DNA follows: TGTGCCAGCACCACCAGGGGAGACAGGGGCACTGAAGCTTTCTTT. This translates into CASTTRGDRGTEAFF.

In this sample, this clone turned up once. This sequence joins TRBV3-1 (or the pseudogene TRBV3-2) and TRBJ2-2; the D gene is possibly TRBD2 (6 bases). The V gene's germline CDR1 is LGHDT and CDR2 YNNKEL (reference sequence). There are 17 residues in the CDR3. The V gene lost 4 bases and the J gene lost 1 base, with 16 bases spanning the gap. The CDR3 DNA follows: TGTGCCAGCAGCCGCCCCCGGGACTCCCTGAACACCGGGGAGCTGTTTTTT. Its protein is CASSRPRDSLNTGELFF.

The chain is built from TRBV6-1 and TRBJ1-4; perhaps TRBD1 as D (5 bases). Germline CDR1 is MNHNS and CDR2 is SASEGT. Trimming left V 0 bases short and J 7 bases short, with 9 bases between. The CDR3 contains 14 residues. CDR3 sequence: CASSEAGGGEKLFF. The CDR3 nucleotides are TGTGCCAGCAGTGAAGCGGGGGGTGGTGAAAAACTGTTTTTT.

This chain joins TRBV7-6 and TRBJ1-2, with 8 positions matching TRBD1. V lost 1 base and J lost 4; bases outside the gene matches: 5. Germline-derived CDR1 and CDR2 are SGHVS and FNYEAQ. This CDR3 has 15 residues. The CDR3 bases are TGTGCCAGCAGCTTAGATACAGGGGGATTCTATGGCTACACCTTC. Protein sequence: CASSLDTGGFYGYTF.

CDR3 sequence reads: CASSYGMSRALAGHNEQFF. The CDR3 DNA sequence: TGTGCCAGCAGTTATGGAATGTCCAGGGCACTAGCGGGGCACAATGAGCAGTTCTTC. V gene TRBV6-2 or TRBV6-3 combines with J gene TRBJ2-1; 10 nucleotides agree with TRBD2. With V trimmed by 3 bases and J by 5 bases, 16 bases remained unmatched. The CDR3 has 19 residues. Germline loops: CDR1 MNHEY, CDR2 SVGEGT.

The J gene is TRBJ2-7, the V gene TRBV7-2, with 8 positions matching TRBD2. This CDR3 is built from 13 residues. Trimming cost V 1 base and J 5 bases; bases outside gene matches: 1. The germline CDR1 and CDR2 sequences are SGHTA and FQGNSA. CDR3 in amino acids: CASSLVAGNEQYF. CDR3 DNA: TGTGCCAGCAGCTTAGTAGCGGGAAACGAGCAGTACTTC.

Regarding this clone: Other DNA variants within this sample encode the same CDR3. The CDR3 loop reads CASSLTSGGYNEQFF. CDR3 coding DNA: TGTGCCAGCAGCCTCACTAGCGGAGGCTACAATGAGCAGTTCTTC. This rearrangement joins TRBV7-3 to TRBJ2-1; 8 nucleotides line up with TRBD2. This CDR3 is 15 amino acids long. From germline, CDR1 is SGHTA and CDR2 FQGTGA. V trimming: 5 bases; J trimming: 3 bases; junction bases outside the gene matches: 6.

The chain uses TRBV5-1 and TRBJ2-7, with D maybe TRBD1 (6 bases). CDR1 is SGHRS and CDR2 is YFSETQ in the germline V gene. The CDR3 extends over 14 amino acids. The ends were cut back, 3 bases at V and 5 bases at J, with 15 bases in the middle. For the CDR3, the DNA is TGCGCCAGCAGCTCCACCGGGACAACCCACGAGCAGTACTTC. This encodes CASSSTGTTHEQYF.

V usage is TRBV6-5 and J usage is TRBJ2-3, with D possibly TRBD1 on 5 matching bases. Germline assignment: CDR1 MNHEY and CDR2 SVGAGI. The CDR3 has 14 amino acids. V was pared by 2 bases and J by 0 bases, with 6 bases between. The CDR3 DNA is TGTGCCAGCAGTTACCAGGGTAGCACAGATACGCAGTATTTT. Its translation is CASSYQGSTDTQYF.

V is TRBV19 and J is TRBJ1-2; D is undetermined. The CDR3 has 15 residues. In germline, CDR1 is LNHDA, CDR2 SQIVND (reference sequence). V lost 7 bases and J lost 4, with 19 bases in between. The CDR3 reads CASTPPDNLLYGYTF. CDR3 in DNA: TGTGCCAGTACCCCACCCGACAACCTCCTCTATGGCTACACCTTC.

The chain combines TRBV7-6 with TRBJ2-7; TRBD2 agrees at 13 bases. V shed 2 bases, J shed 8 bases, and the junction held 3 bases outside the gene matches. Looked up from germline, CDR1 is SGHVS and CDR2 is FNYEAQ. The CDR3 spans 14 residues. Written as DNA, the CDR3 is TGTGCCAGCAGCTTAAGGACTAGCGGGAGTAAGCAGTACTTC. The encoded protein is CASSLRTSGSKQYF.

The chain has TRBV30 and TRBJ1-3, with TRBD1 as a possible D gene (5 bases). The V and J ends lost 5 bases and 0 bases respectively, with 14 bases between them. The CDR3 loop spans 15 amino acids. Germline loops: CDR1 GTSNPN, CDR2 SVGIG (reference sequence). Written as DNA, the CDR3 is TGTGCCTGGTCGGCAGGGCCTCTCTCTGGAAACACCATATATTTT. Translation gives CAWSAGPLSGNTIYF.

This sequence joins TRBV6-5 and TRBJ2-1, with D tentatively TRBD2 (5 bases). The CDR3 is 15 amino acids. Trimming stripped 5 bases from V and 0 bases from J, with 11 bases between. Germline CDR1 MNHEY, CDR2 SVGAGI. The chain's CDR3 is CASSQDLSSYNEQFF. DNA of the CDR3: TGTGCCAGCAGTCAGGACTTGAGCTCCTACAATGAGCAGTTCTTC.

The rearrangement links TRBV10-3 to TRBJ1-6; D remains ambiguous. This CDR3 has 14 amino acids. The ends were cut back, 10 bases at V and 0 bases at J, with 10 bases in the middle. The germline CDR1 and CDR2 sequences are ENHRY and SYGVKD. The CDR3 DNA is TGTGCCAGCATGGGCAGCTCCTATAATTCACCCCTCCACTTT. Translation: CASMGSSYNSPLHF.